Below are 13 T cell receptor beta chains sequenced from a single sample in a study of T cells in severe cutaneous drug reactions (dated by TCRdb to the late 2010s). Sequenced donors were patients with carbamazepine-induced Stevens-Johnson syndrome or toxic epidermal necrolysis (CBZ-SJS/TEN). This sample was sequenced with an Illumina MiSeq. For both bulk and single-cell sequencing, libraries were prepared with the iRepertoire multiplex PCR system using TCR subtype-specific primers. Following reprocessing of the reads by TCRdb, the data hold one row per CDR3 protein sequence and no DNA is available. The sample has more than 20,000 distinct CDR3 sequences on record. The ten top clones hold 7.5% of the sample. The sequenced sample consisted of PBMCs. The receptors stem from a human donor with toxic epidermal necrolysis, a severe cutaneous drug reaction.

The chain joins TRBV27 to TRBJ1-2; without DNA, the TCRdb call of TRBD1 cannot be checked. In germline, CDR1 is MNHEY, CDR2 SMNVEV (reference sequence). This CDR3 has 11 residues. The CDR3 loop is CASSGGYGYTF.

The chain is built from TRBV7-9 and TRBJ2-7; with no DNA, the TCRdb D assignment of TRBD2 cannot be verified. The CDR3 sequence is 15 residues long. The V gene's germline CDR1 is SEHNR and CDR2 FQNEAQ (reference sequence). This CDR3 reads CASSLGSGRVYEQYF.

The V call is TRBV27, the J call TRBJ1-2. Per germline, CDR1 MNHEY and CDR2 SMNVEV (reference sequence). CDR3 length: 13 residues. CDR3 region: CASSLALNYGYTF.

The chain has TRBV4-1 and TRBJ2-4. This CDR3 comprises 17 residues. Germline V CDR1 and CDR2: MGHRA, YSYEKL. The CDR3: CASSQDDSILAKNIQYF.

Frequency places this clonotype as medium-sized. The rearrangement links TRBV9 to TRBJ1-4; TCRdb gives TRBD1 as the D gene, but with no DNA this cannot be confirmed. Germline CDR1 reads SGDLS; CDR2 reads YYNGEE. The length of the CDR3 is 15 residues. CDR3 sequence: CASSVEGQGGEKLFF.

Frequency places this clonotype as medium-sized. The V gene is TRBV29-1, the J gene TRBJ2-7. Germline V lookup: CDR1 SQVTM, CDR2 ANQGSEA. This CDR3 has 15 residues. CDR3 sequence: CSVFDFTDISYEQYF.

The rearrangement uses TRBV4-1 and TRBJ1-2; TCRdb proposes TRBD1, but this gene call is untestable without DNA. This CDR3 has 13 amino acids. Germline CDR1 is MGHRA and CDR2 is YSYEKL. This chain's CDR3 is CASSRTGASRYTF.

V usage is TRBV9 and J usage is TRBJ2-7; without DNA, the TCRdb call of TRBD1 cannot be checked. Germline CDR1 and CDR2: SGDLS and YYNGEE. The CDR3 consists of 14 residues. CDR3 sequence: CASSVGGAFYEQYF. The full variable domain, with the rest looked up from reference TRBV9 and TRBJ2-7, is DSGVTQTPKHLITATGQRVTLRCSPRSGDLSVYWYQQSLDQGLQFLIQYYNGEERAKGNILERFSAQQFPDLHSELNLSSLELGDSALYFCASSVGGAFYEQYFGPGTRLTVT.

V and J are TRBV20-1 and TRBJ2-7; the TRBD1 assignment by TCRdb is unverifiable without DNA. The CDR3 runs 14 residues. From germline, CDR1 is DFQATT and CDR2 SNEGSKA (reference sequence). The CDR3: CSAGGPDYYFEQYF.

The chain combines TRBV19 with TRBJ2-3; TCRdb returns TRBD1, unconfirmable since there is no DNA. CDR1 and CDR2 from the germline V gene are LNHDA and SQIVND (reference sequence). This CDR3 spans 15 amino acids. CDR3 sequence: CASTSTGRSTDTQYF.

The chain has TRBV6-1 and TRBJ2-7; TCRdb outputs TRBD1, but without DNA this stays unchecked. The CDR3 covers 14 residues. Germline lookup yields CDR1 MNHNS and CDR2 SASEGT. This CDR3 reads CASSRDRSSYEQYF.

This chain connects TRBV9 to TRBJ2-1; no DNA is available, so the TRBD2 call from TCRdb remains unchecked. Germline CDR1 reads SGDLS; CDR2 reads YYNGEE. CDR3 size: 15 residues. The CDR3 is CASSIGLAGGNEQFF.

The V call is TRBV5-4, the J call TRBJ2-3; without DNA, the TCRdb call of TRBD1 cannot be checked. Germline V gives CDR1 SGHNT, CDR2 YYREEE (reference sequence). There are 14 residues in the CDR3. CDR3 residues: CASRIRGGPDTQYF.